This is a list of T cell receptor beta chains from one sample in a study of blood T cell repertoires in COVID-19. Clones were sequenced by immunoSEQ multiplex PCR, and TCRdb holds only the in-frame ones, with some missing. This sample carries approximately 200,000 clones, 82% of them seen once, and the ten largest clones take 10% to 15%. Sample: PBMCs or T cells enriched from blood (not recorded which). These receptors all come from a man aged 35 to 55 who had recovered from COVID-19. Both conserved end residues are part of each CDR3. The order of the fields is V gene, D gene, J gene, clone size, CDR3 DNA, CDR3 protein. A D gene is named only where the DNA matches it firmly. Some rows mark clone size as missing; the rest say once, few, many or name a class of expanded clone.

V: TRBV4-3; D: TRBD1; J: TRBJ2-2; size: NA; DNA: TGCGCCAGCAGCCAAGGGACAGGGGGCAGGAGGGAGCTGTTTTTT; CDR3: CASSQGTGGRRELFF
V: TRBV29-1; D: NA; J: TRBJ1-2; size: NA; DNA: TGCAGCGTGCCGGGACTTCAGGAAGGCTACACCTTC; CDR3: CSVPGLQEGYTF
V: TRBV3-1/TRBV3-2; D: NA; J: TRBJ1-1; size: NA; DNA: TGTGCCAGCAGCCAGTCGGGGGTCGGAAACACTGAAGCTTTCTTT; CDR3: CASSQSGVGNTEAFF
V: TRBV2; D: NA; J: TRBJ1-1; size: NA; DNA: TGTGCCAGCCTCGGAGAGCGGGTCACTGAAGCTTTCTTT; CDR3: CASLGERVTEAFF
V: TRBV1; D: NA; J: TRBJ2-1; size: NA; DNA: TGCACCAGCAGCCAAGATCCCTCGGCTAGCGGGAGGCGGCCCTACAATGAGCAGTTCTTC; CDR3: CTSSQDPSASGRRPYNEQFF
V: TRBV7-3; D: TRBD1; J: TRBJ1-2; size: NA; DNA: TGTGCCAGCAGCCCGACAGGGGGTTTGGGCTATGGCTACACCTTC; CDR3: CASSPTGGLGYGYTF
V: TRBV5-1; D: TRBD1; J: TRBJ1-1; size: NA; DNA: TGCGCCAGCTACCCCGGGACAGCGCACACTGAAGCTTTCTTT; CDR3: CASYPGTAHTEAFF
V: TRBV4-2; D: TRBD2; J: TRBJ2-1; size: many; DNA: TGTGCCAGCAGCCGACAGCGGATTGCGGGAGGGTTTTACAATGAGCAGTTCTTC; CDR3: CASSRQRIAGGFYNEQFF
V: TRBV5-6; D: TRBD2; J: TRBJ2-2; size: NA; DNA: TGTGCCAGCAGATTTGGCCCTACTAGCGGAATAAACACCGGGGAGCTGTTTTTT; CDR3: CASRFGPTSGINTGELFF
V: TRBV12-3/TRBV12-4; D: NA; J: TRBJ2-4; size: NA; DNA: TGTGCCAGCAGTTCGAGAGGGATAGACATTCAGTACTTC; CDR3: CASSSRGIDIQYF
V: TRBV14; D: NA; J: TRBJ2-7; size: NA; DNA: TGTGCCAGCAGCCTCTATGGCTACGAGCAGTACTTC; CDR3: CASSLYGYEQYF
V: TRBV10-3; D: NA; J: TRBJ1-5; size: once; DNA: TGTGCCATCAGCTCAGGGGACAATCAGCCCCAGCATTTT; CDR3: CAISSGDNQPQHF
V: TRBV6-2/TRBV6-3; D: TRBD2; J: TRBJ2-2; size: NA; DNA: TGTGCCAGCAGTTACTTGGGACTAGCAAACACCGGGGAGCTGTTTTTT; CDR3: CASSYLGLANTGELFF
V: TRBV12-3/TRBV12-4; D: NA; J: TRBJ1-1; size: NA; DNA: TGTGCCAGCAGTTTAATGGGCGGGACTGAAGCTTTCTTT; CDR3: CASSLMGGTEAFF
V: TRBV2; D: NA; J: TRBJ2-4; size: NA; DNA: TGTGCCAGCAGTGACAGAGGCGGGTGGGGGCTAAAAAACATTCAGTACTTC; CDR3: CASSDRGGWGLKNIQYF
V: TRBV4-3; D: NA; J: TRBJ2-2; size: once; DNA: TGCGCCAGCAGCCAAGAATCGGCGAACACCGGGGAGCTGTTTTTT; CDR3: CASSQESANTGELFF
V: TRBV9; D: TRBD2; J: TRBJ2-3; size: NA; DNA: TGTGCCAGCAGCGTAAGACTAGCCGGTATCTCCGCAGATACGCAGTATTTT; CDR3: CASSVRLAGISADTQYF
V: TRBV6-5; D: NA; J: TRBJ1-6; size: NA; DNA: TGTGCCAGCAGTCCCCTTCGGTTAGGGGCTGGTTTCCTCCACTTT; CDR3: CASSPLRLGAGFLHF
V: TRBV18; D: NA; J: TRBJ1-1; size: NA; DNA: TGTGCCAGCTCTACGACGACAGTGAACACTGAAGCTTTCTTT; CDR3: CASSTTTVNTEAFF
V: TRBV11-2; D: TRBD1; J: TRBJ2-7; size: NA; DNA: TGTGCCAGCAGCGTCGAGGGACAGGGGCTCTACGAGCAGTACTTC; CDR3: CASSVEGQGLYEQYF
V: TRBV30; D: NA; J: TRBJ1-3; size: NA; DNA: TGTGCCTGGAGTGTACTTTCTGCCGGGGTTGGAAACACCATATATTTT; CDR3: CAWSVLSAGVGNTIYF
V: TRBV7-2; D: NA; J: TRBJ1-2; size: NA; DNA: TGTGCCAGCAGCCCACAGACATCGGGGTATGGCTACACCTTC; CDR3: CASSPQTSGYGYTF
V: TRBV20-1; D: NA; J: TRBJ1-4; size: few; DNA: TGCAGTGCTAGTACCGACAGGCGCGGTAATGAAAAACTGTTTTTT; CDR3: CSASTDRRGNEKLFF
V: TRBV19; D: TRBD2; J: TRBJ2-3; size: NA; DNA: TGTGCCAGTAGTACTAGCGGAAGCACAGATACGCAGTATTTT; CDR3: CASSTSGSTDTQYF
V: TRBV19; D: TRBD1; J: TRBJ1-2; size: NA; DNA: TGTGCCAGTAGCCACCTACGGACAGGGAAAGGTGGCTACACCTTC; CDR3: CASSHLRTGKGGYTF
V: TRBV7-9; D: TRBD2; J: TRBJ2-1; size: NA; DNA: TGTGCCAGCAGCTTACAGCGGGAGGTCAATGAGCAGTTCTTC; CDR3: CASSLQREVNEQFF
V: TRBV4-3; D: TRBD1; J: TRBJ1-4; size: NA; DNA: TGCGCCAGCAGCCAACGACAGGGGGGAGCAACTAATGAAAAACTGTTTTTT; CDR3: CASSQRQGGATNEKLFF
V: TRBV2; D: TRBD1; J: TRBJ2-2; size: NA; DNA: TGTGCCAGCAGTCGACAGGGGACCAACACCGGGGAGCTGTTTTTT; CDR3: CASSRQGTNTGELFF
V: TRBV2; D: TRBD1; J: TRBJ1-6; size: NA; DNA: TGTGCCAGCAGTGAACAGGGGGCAAGTTCACCCCTCCACTTT; CDR3: CASSEQGASSPLHF
V: TRBV5-3; D: NA; J: TRBJ2-1; size: NA; DNA: TGTGCCACGATCTACGGGGCCTACAATGAGCAGTTCTTC; CDR3: CATIYGAYNEQFF
V: TRBV9; D: NA; J: TRBJ1-4; size: NA; DNA: TGTGCCAGCAGCGTAGGGACAGCTAGTAATGAAAAACTGTTTTTT; CDR3: CASSVGTASNEKLFF
V: TRBV5-1; D: NA; J: TRBJ2-1; size: once; DNA: TGCGCCAGCGAAAGCGGTAATGAGCAGTTCTTC; CDR3: CASESGNEQFF
V: TRBV30; D: TRBD1; J: TRBJ2-3; size: NA; DNA: TGTGCCTCTACAAGGGGGCCAGATACGCAGTATTTT; CDR3: CASTRGPDTQYF
V: TRBV4-1; D: TRBD2; J: TRBJ2-1; size: NA; DNA: TGCGCCAGCAGCCTCTGGACTAGCTTCTCCTACAATGAGCAGTTCTTC; CDR3: CASSLWTSFSYNEQFF
V: TRBV3-1/TRBV3-2; D: TRBD1; J: TRBJ1-5; size: NA; DNA: TGTGCCAGCAGCCACTACGGGACAGGGGGCCAGCCCCAGCATTTT; CDR3: CASSHYGTGGQPQHF
V: TRBV12-3/TRBV12-4; D: NA; J: TRBJ1-1; size: NA; DNA: TGTGCCAGCAGCCCATCCAGGACAGCGGCTTTCTTT; CDR3: CASSPSRTAAFF
V: TRBV7-2; D: NA; J: TRBJ2-1; size: NA; DNA: TGTGCCAGCAGCTTAGCAAGTAGCGGTATTTACAATGAGCAGTTCTTC; CDR3: CASSLASSGIYNEQFF
V: TRBV6-5; D: TRBD1; J: TRBJ1-4; size: NA; DNA: TGTGCCAGCAGTCTCAGGGGGTCAGGGGAAAAACTGTTTTTT; CDR3: CASSLRGSGEKLFF
V: TRBV12-3/TRBV12-4; D: NA; J: TRBJ1-2; size: NA; DNA: TGTGCCAGCAGCCCCTTCCATGGCTACACCTTC; CDR3: CASSPFHGYTF
V: TRBV5-4; D: NA; J: TRBJ1-4; size: NA; DNA: TGTGCCAGCAGCTTGGACTCCGACATTAATGAAAAACTGTTTTTT; CDR3: CASSLDSDINEKLFF
V: TRBV7-9; D: NA; J: TRBJ1-5; size: NA; DNA: TGTGCCAGCAGCTTGACCCCGGCAGGGATGGTTGGCCAGCCCCAGCATTTT; CDR3: CASSLTPAGMVGQPQHF
V: TRBV6-2/TRBV6-3; D: TRBD2; J: TRBJ2-5; size: NA; DNA: TGTGCCAGCAGCGGAAACCGCCGGGAGGGGGTATCAGAGACCCAGTACTTC; CDR3: CASSGNRREGVSETQYF
V: TRBV6-2/TRBV6-3; D: TRBD1; J: TRBJ2-2; size: once; DNA: TGTGCCAGCAGCACCGACAGGGAGATTGAGAGCGGGGAGCTGTTTTTT; CDR3: CASSTDREIESGELFF
V: TRBV10-3; D: NA; J: TRBJ2-5; size: NA; DNA: TGTGCCATCAGTGGGGGGATCGGAGAGGGCGGGAAGGAGACCCAGTACTTC; CDR3: CAISGGIGEGGKETQYF
V: TRBV14; D: NA; J: TRBJ2-3; size: once; DNA: TGTGCCAGCAGCCCCCGACAGAGAAATACGCAGTATTTT; CDR3: CASSPRQRNTQYF
V: TRBV6-5; D: NA; J: TRBJ2-1; size: once; DNA: TGTGCCAGCAGATTCCAGACGGGTGAGCAGTTCTTC; CDR3: CASRFQTGEQFF
V: TRBV19; D: TRBD1; J: TRBJ1-2; size: NA; DNA: TGTGCCAGTATAACCCCGGGACAGTTGAACTATGGCTACACCTTC; CDR3: CASITPGQLNYGYTF